A single sample is the source of the 17 T cell receptor beta chains below, sequenced in a study of T cell changes during pregnancy in multiple sclerosis. Produced via immunoSEQ multiplex PCR; TCRdb's table is partial and in-frame only. The sample lists roughly 100,000 clones, 91% occurring once. Sequencing used peripheral blood, obtained after pregnancy. The receptors here all came from a female donor in good health, enrolled as a control in a pregnancy study.

The chain links TRBV6-1 to TRBJ2-7; D is uncertain. This CDR3 is 15 amino acids long. Between the trimmed V and J ends, which lost 6 bases and 3 bases, there was a span of 18 bases. Germline CDR1 is MNHNS and CDR2 is SASEGT. In DNA, the CDR3 is TGTGCCAGCAGCTTTGAAAAAGTACTGAACTACGAGCAGTACTTC. Residues: CASSFEKVLNYEQYF.

The sample holds a few counts of this clone. The chain employs TRBV28 and TRBJ1-6; D not certain. Germline V lookup: CDR1 MDHEN, CDR2 SYDVKM. The CDR3 sequence is 14 residues long. V was clipped by 5 bases and J by 5 bases, with 10 bases between them. CDR3 sequence reads: CASSVQRDNSPLHF. The CDR3, as DNA: TGTGCCAGCAGTGTGCAGCGGGATAATTCACCCCTCCACTTT.

The chain's CDR3 is CASTKERSSGANVLTF. In DNA form, the CDR3 reads TGTGCCAGCACCAAAGAGAGGAGCTCTGGGGCCAACGTCCTGACTTTC. V usage is TRBV7-2 and J usage is TRBJ2-6; no definite D call. V lost 7 bases to trimming and J lost 0 bases, with 13 bases between them. CDR1 SGHTA and CDR2 FQGNSA come from the germline V gene. This CDR3 comprises 16 residues.

The sample holds a few counts of this clone. CDR3 amino acids: CASGAGSGSPLHF. For the CDR3, the DNA is TGCGCCAGCGGTGCGGGGAGCGGATCACCCCTCCACTTT. The chain employs TRBV5-1 and TRBJ1-6; D remains ambiguous. With 7 bases removed from V and 10 bases from J, the gap between germline ends came to 15 bases. CDR1 and CDR2 (germline): SGHRS, YFSETQ. CDR3 length: 13 residues.

This clone was picked up one time. The chain's CDR3 is CASRKGGLAKNIQYF. In DNA, the CDR3 is TGTGCCAGCAGGAAGGGAGGCCTAGCCAAAAACATTCAGTACTTC. J is TRBJ2-4 and V is TRBV2, with D possibly matching TRBD2 (6 bases). This CDR3 comprises 15 residues. V was shortened by 6 bases and J by 0 bases, with 12 bases between the two germline ends. Germline CDR1 reads SNHLY; CDR2 reads FYNNEI.

CDR3: CASSFRPARRHNGYTF. CDR3 bases: TGTGCCAGCAGCTTTAGGCCGGCAAGAAGACATAATGGCTACACCTTC. J is TRBJ1-2 and V is TRBV9; the D is unclear. Germline V gene lookup returns CDR1 SGDLS and CDR2 YYNGEE. The CDR3 is made up of 16 amino acids. V dropped 4 bases and J dropped 6 bases, with 22 bases sitting between them.

The chain joins TRBV4-3 to TRBJ1-2; unclear D gene. This CDR3 has 15 residues. Germline CDR1 LGHNA, CDR2 YSLEER. Trimming took 5 bases from V and 3 from J, leaving 16 bases between them. CDR3: CASSTRWAEYYGYTF. The CDR3 DNA reads TGCGCCAGCAGCACAAGGTGGGCCGAATACTATGGCTACACCTTC.

The genes are TRBV4-1 and TRBJ1-5; 7 bases line up with TRBD1. CDR3 size: 16 residues. CDR1 and CDR2 (germline): MGHRA, YSYEKL. V trimming: 4 bases; J trimming: 2 bases; junction bases outside the gene matches: 8. Written as DNA, the CDR3 is TGCGCCAGCAGCCCCTCCCCCGACAGGGGCAATCAGCCCCAGCATTTT. This sequence encodes CASSPSPDRGNQPQHF.

The chain recombines TRBV5-1 with TRBJ2-7, with 8 positions matching TRBD1. Germline V gene sequence: CDR1 SGHRS, CDR2 YFSETQ. CDR3 length: 14 amino acids. V lost 5 bases and J lost 4; bases outside the gene matches: 8. CDR3 loop: CASRGETGDYEQYF. The CDR3 nucleotides are TGCGCCAGCAGAGGTGAGACAGGGGATTACGAGCAGTACTTC.

The chain employs TRBV5-6 and TRBJ2-3, with TRBD1 as a possible D gene (5 bases). The CDR3 is made up of 14 amino acids. The V gene lost 0 bases and the J gene lost 4 bases, with 9 bases spanning the gap. Germline loops: CDR1 SGHDT, CDR2 YYEEEE. The CDR3 protein is CASSLASGSDTQYF. Here the CDR3 DNA reads TGTGCCAGCAGCTTGGCCTCAGGGTCAGATACGCAGTATTTT.

This sequence joins TRBV10-3 and TRBJ1-2; TRBD1 matches 10 bases. The CDR3 consists of 14 residues. Germline-derived CDR1 and CDR2 are ENHRY and SYGVKD. Unmatched junction bases numbered 7, after V lost 7 bases and J lost 5 bases. The CDR3 coding sequence is TGTGCCATCACTACGGACAGGGGGTGGTATGGCTACACCTTC. This sequence encodes CAITTDRGWYGYTF.

The rearrangement links TRBV25-1 to TRBJ2-2; no clear D gene. V was clipped by 6 bases and J by 5 bases, with 10 bases between them. The germline CDR1 and CDR2 sequences are MGHDK and SYGVNS. CDR3 length: 13 residues. The CDR3 reads CASSRRQTGELFF. CDR3 nucleotide sequence: TGTGCCAGCAGCCGGCGGCAAACCGGGGAGCTGTTTTTT. Full variable domain (missing parts from reference TRBV25-1 and TRBJ2-2): EADIYQTPRYLVIGTGKKITLECSQTMGHDKMYWYQQDPGMELHLIHYSYGVNSTEKGDLSSESTVSRIRTEHFPLTLESARPSHTSQYLCASSRRQTGELFFGEGSRLTVL.

The chain joins TRBV15 to TRBJ2-1; D possibly corresponds to TRBD2 (7 bases). The V end was cut by 9 bases, the J end by 10 bases, with 10 bases between. The germline V gene has CDR1 LNHNV and CDR2 YYDKDF (reference sequence). There are 10 residues in the CDR3. The CDR3 is CATGGGEQFF. CDR3 sequence (DNA): TGTGCCACGGGAGGGGGAGAGCAGTTCTTC.

CDR3 DNA sequence: TGTGCCAGCAGCGTAGATAGCGGGCTTTACAATGAGCAGTTCTTC. Translation gives CASSVDSGLYNEQFF. This chain links TRBV9 with TRBJ2-1; 7 nucleotides align to TRBD2. The CDR3 runs to 15 residues. The V gene's germline CDR1 is SGDLS and CDR2 YYNGEE. Trimming took 0 bases from V and 4 from J; bases not matched to a gene: 4.

This clone was detected only a few times. This sequence joins TRBV4-2 and TRBJ2-1; the D gene is possibly TRBD2 (6 bases). The V gene lost 0 bases and the J gene lost 10 bases, with 13 bases spanning the gap. Germline V lookup: CDR1 LGHNA, CDR2 YNFKEQ. The CDR3 consists of 14 residues. As DNA, the CDR3 is TGTGCCAGCAGCCAAGATTGGAGGGGCAGGGAGCAGTTCTTC. It encodes CASSQDWRGREQFF.

The chain has TRBV4-3 and TRBJ1-2, with 7 bases matching TRBD1. Trimming took 0 bases from V and 5 from J; bases not matched to a gene: 12. CDR1 and CDR2 (germline): LGHNA, YSLEER. The CDR3 length is 17 residues. CDR3 residues: CASSQDSPGTESYGYTF. DNA of the CDR3: TGCGCCAGCAGCCAAGACTCCCCGGGGACAGAATCTTATGGCTACACCTTC.

The CDR3 DNA sequence: TGCGCCAGCAGCCACGGGGGGCGGGAGCAGTACTTC. It specifies CASSHGGREQYF. This chain links TRBV4-1 with TRBJ2-7, with D perhaps matching TRBD2 (7 bases). Germline assignment: CDR1 MGHRA and CDR2 YSYEKL. CDR3 length: 12 residues. Trimming cost V 3 bases and J 7 bases, with 10 bases left between them.